These 30 T cell receptor beta chains were sequenced from one sample in a study of T cell repertoires in cytomegalovirus infection. From the reads, TCRdb called clonotypes with MiXCR, one entry per CDR3 protein. The sample holds about 920,000 distinct CDR3 sequences, approximately 31% seen once. Their recognized antigens are unknown. The sample consisted of cultured CD8+ T cells from PBMCs, taken from culture after CMV antigen stimulation. These receptors were taken from a human donor in good health (CMV status not recorded). Some clones in this sample may be carry-over from other donors' samples.

This clonotype was detected a few times. V is TRBV4-1 and J is TRBJ1-1, with 8 bases fitting TRBD1. CDR1 is MGHRA, CDR2 YSYEKL, per germline. V shed 1 base, J shed 0 bases, and the junction held 4 bases outside the gene matches. The CDR3 is 16 amino acids. CDR3 sequence (DNA): TGCGCCAGCAGCCAAGGAACAGGGGGAATGAACACTGAAGCTTTCTTT. Residues: CASSQGTGGMNTEAFF.

This clonotype appeared a single time. The rearrangement links TRBV6-1 to TRBJ2-7; no reliable D call. This CDR3 has 12 residues. CDR1 MNHNS and CDR2 SASEGT come from the germline V gene. The V end was cut by 7 bases, the J end by 0 bases, with 7 bases between. This chain's CDR3 is CASTESSYEQYV. As DNA, the CDR3 is TGTGCCAGCACCGAATCCTCCTACGAGCAGTACGTC.

This clonotype has at least ten counts. The V call is TRBV7-8, the J call TRBJ2-3; 12 positions match TRBD2. There are 19 residues in the CDR3. J lost 0 bases, V lost 0 bases, and 7 bases had no gene match. The germline V gene encodes CDR1 SGHVS and CDR2 FQNEAQ. The CDR3 region is CASSLAASGGETSTDTQYF. The CDR3, as DNA: TGTGCCAGCAGCTTAGCGGCTAGCGGGGGGGAAACAAGCACAGATACGCAGTATTTT.

There are a few counts of this clonotype. The chain employs TRBV11-3 and TRBJ2-6; D perhaps matches TRBD1 (6 bases). Trimming cost V 6 bases and J 0 bases, with 12 bases left between them. Germline V lookup: CDR1 SGHNT, CDR2 YENEEA. The CDR3 spans 16 residues. The CDR3 nucleotides are TGTGCCAGCAGGCTAGAGGGGGTCTCTGGGGCCAACGTCCTGACTTTC. Amino acids: CASRLEGVSGANVLTF. Variable domain in full (rest from reference TRBV11-3 and TRBJ2-6): EAGVVQSPRYKIIEKKQPVAFWCNPISGHNTLYWYLQNLGQGPELLIRYENEEAVDDSQLPKDRFSAERLKGVDSTLKIQPAELGDSAVYLCASRLEGVSGANVLTFGAGSRLTVL.

The gene calls are TRBV28 and TRBJ2-5; D gene unclear. This CDR3 has 14 residues. Germline V gene data show CDR1 as MDHEN and CDR2 as SYDVKM. The V end was cut by 7 bases, the J end by 1 base, with 13 bases between. The CDR3: CASMRRAPQETQYF. The CDR3 DNA reads as TGTGCCAGCATGAGAAGGGCACCCCAAGAGACCCAGTACTTC.

The chain carries TRBV12-3 or TRBV12-4 and TRBJ2-7; D gene ambiguous. The CDR3 covers 13 residues. Trimming pared 3 bases from V and 3 bases from J, leaving 9 bases between. This CDR3 reads CASSLRLGYEQYV. CDR3 in DNA: TGTGCCAGCAGTTTGAGACTGGGCTACGAGCAGTACGTC.

J is TRBJ1-2 and V is TRBV6-5; D is undetermined. The V end was cut by 0 bases, the J end by 0 bases, with 8 bases between. CDR3 length: 15 residues. Germline V gives CDR1 MNHEY, CDR2 SVGAGI. The CDR3 region has the DNA TGTGCCAGCAGTTACTCGACAAATGCTAACTATGGCTACACCTTC. Amino acid sequence: CASSYSTNANYGYTF.

This chain connects TRBV9 to TRBJ1-6; D perhaps matches TRBD1 (5 bases). The CDR3 length is 13 residues. Germline V gene lookup returns CDR1 SGDLS and CDR2 YYNGEE. Trimming removed 4 bases from V and 8 bases from J, with 10 bases in between. The chain's CDR3 is CASSLRTHSPLHF. CDR3 bases: TGTGCCAGCAGCCTTAGGACACATTCACCCCTCCACTTT.

At least ten counts were recorded for this clonotype. The V gene is TRBV7-2, the J gene TRBJ1-2, with D uncertain. Germline V gene lookup returns CDR1 SGHTA and CDR2 FQGNSA. The CDR3 has 18 amino acids. The ends were cut back, 5 bases at V and 6 bases at J, with 28 bases in the middle. CDR3 nucleotide sequence: TGTGCCAGCAGCCTCGAGCATGTCACCATGGATAACTTGGATGGCTACACCTTC. This sequence encodes CASSLEHVTMDNLDGYTF.

This rearrangement joins TRBV2 to TRBJ2-7; D is unresolved. Trimming took 6 bases from V and 2 from J, leaving 5 bases between them. There are 11 residues in the CDR3. CDR1 and CDR2 from the germline V gene are SNHLY and FYNNEI. DNA for the CDR3: TGTGCCAGCAGGCCCACCTACGAGCAGTACTTC. As protein: CASRPTYEQYF.

The chain combines TRBV10-3 with TRBJ2-5, with TRBD1 as a possible D gene (6 bases). The CDR3 is made up of 13 amino acids. Germline V lookup: CDR1 ENHRY, CDR2 SYGVKD. Deletions cut 7 bases from V and 3 bases from J, with 12 bases between. The CDR3 region is CAITRDTEETQYF. CDR3 nucleotide sequence: TGTGCCATCACAAGGGACACCGAAGAGACCCAGTACTTC.

Concerning this clonotype itself: The junction departs from the called germline gene at one end, perhaps through a read error. The CDR3 protein is CASTLGQTSNQPQHF. In DNA, the CDR3 is TGTGCCAGCACCTTGGGACAGACGAGCAATCAGCCCCAGCATTTT. This chain links TRBV5-6 with TRBJ1-5, with 7 bases fitting TRBD1. This CDR3 comprises 15 residues. CDR1 and CDR2 from the germline V gene are SGHDT and YYEEEE.

On this clonotype: This CDR3 fails to terminate in the conserved phenylalanine or tryptophan, so it likely reflects a read error. V gene TRBV10-3 combines with J gene TRBJ1-6, with a tentative D call TRBD1 (5 bases). Germline V CDR1 and CDR2: ENHRY, SYGVKD. This CDR3 spans 17 amino acids. Trimming took off 2 bases at V and 14 bases at J, with 25 bases between the two ends. CDR3 region: CAISELRDPKAVVTLHS. The CDR3 DNA reads TGTGCCATCAGTGAGCTGAGGGACCCTAAGGCTGTGGTCACCCTCCACTCT.

This chain links TRBV4-3 with TRBJ2-5, with 8 bases that match TRBD2. This CDR3 contains 15 residues. Germline V gene data show CDR1 as LGHNA and CDR2 as YSLEER. V dropped 1 base and J dropped 2; count of bases not matched to a gene: 3. The CDR3 protein is CASSQVKREQETQYF. Written as DNA, the CDR3 is TGCGCCAGCAGCCAAGTTAAGCGGGAGCAAGAGACCCAGTACTTC.

The rearrangement links TRBV11-2 to TRBJ2-1; 8 positions match TRBD1. The CDR3 consists of 16 residues. The V segment lost 1 base and the J segment 4 bases; nucleotides outside the gene matches: 6. From germline, CDR1 is SGHAT and CDR2 FQNNGV. As DNA, the CDR3 is TGTGCCAGCAGCTTAGGGACAGGGCAAGGGTACAATGAGCAGTTCTTC. The encoded protein is CASSLGTGQGYNEQFF.

The V gene is TRBV6-5, the J gene TRBJ2-7; 12 bases fit TRBD2. The length of the CDR3 is 16 residues. V was pared by 0 bases and J by 6 bases, with 6 bases of the junction left unmatched. CDR1 and CDR2 (germline): MNHEY, SVGAGI. Here the CDR3 DNA reads TGTGCCAGCAGTTACTCGATTCTAGCGGGGGGGCCCGAGCAGTACTTC. Residues: CASSYSILAGGPEQYF.

This clonotype was found many times. The chain has TRBV7-2 and TRBJ1-2; D perhaps matches TRBD1 (5 bases). The V gene's germline CDR1 is SGHTA and CDR2 FQGNSA. The CDR3 contains 13 residues. V gave up 4 bases and J gave up 8 bases, with 14 bases separating them. CDR3 nucleotides: TGTGCCAGCAGCTCCTCAGGGATGAGGGGCTACACCTTC. Its translation is CASSSSGMRGYTF.

This clonotype was recorded a few times. V and J are TRBV19 and TRBJ1-5; no reliable D call. V lost 3 bases, J lost 5 bases, and 8 bases lay in between. This CDR3 contains 13 residues. Germline-derived CDR1 and CDR2 are LNHDA and SQIVND (reference sequence). The CDR3 bases are TGTGCCAGTAGTATTAGTGATGATCAGCCCCAGCATTTT. It translates to CASSISDDQPQHF.

This chain joins TRBV18 and TRBJ2-1; D unresolved. V lost 2 bases to trimming and J lost 5 bases, with 10 bases between them. Germline V gives CDR1 KGHSH, CDR2 LQKENI. The CDR3 has 14 residues. CDR3 sequence (DNA): TGTGCCAGCTCACCAAGCTGGGGTGACAATGAGCAGTTCTTC. Translating it yields CASSPSWGDNEQFF.

Here the CDR3 reads CASSRAAAVETQYF. Written as DNA, the CDR3 is TGCGCCAGCAGCCGTGCAGCGGCGGTGGAGACCCAGTACTTC. The chain links TRBV4-1 to TRBJ2-5; TRBD2 might be the D (5 bases). Germline V gene data show CDR1 as MGHRA and CDR2 as YSYEKL. Trimming removed 4 bases at V and 5 bases at J, with 14 bases between. This CDR3 has 14 residues.

With regard to this clonotype: At one boundary the junction diverges from the germline segment, which might be a read error. CDR3 sequence (DNA): TGTGCCAGCAACTTAGATCCCCCCGGGTCCGGAGAAAAACTGTTTTTT. Translated: CASNLDPPGSGEKLFF. The genes are TRBV7-6 and TRBJ1-4, with unresolved D. CDR3 length equals 16 residues. CDR1 SGHVS and CDR2 FNYEAQ come from the germline V gene.

The gene calls are TRBV7-8 and TRBJ2-3; possibly TRBD2 for D (5 bases). The CDR3 runs to 11 residues. V lost 7 bases to trimming and J lost 11 bases, with 13 bases between them. Germline CDR1 and CDR2: SGHVS and FQNEAQ. For the CDR3, the DNA is TGTGCCAGCATCTCCGGACTCAGGCAGTATTTT. Amino acid sequence: CASISGLRQYF.

J is TRBJ2-7 and V is TRBV27, with D possibly TRBD1 on 6 matching bases. V lost 0 bases and J lost 3, with 6 bases in between. Germline-derived CDR1 and CDR2 are MNHEY and SMNVEV (reference sequence). The CDR3 is 13 residues long. The DNA for the CDR3 is TGTGCCAGCAGTTTATCGACAGGCTACGAGCAGTACTTC. Translated, it gives CASSLSTGYEQYF.

This clonotype was found a few times. The J gene is TRBJ1-6, the V gene TRBV4-3, with D perhaps matching TRBD1 (6 bases). V lost 4 bases, J lost 5 bases, and 15 bases lay in between. The germline CDR1 and CDR2 sequences are LGHNA and YSLEER. This CDR3 contains 16 residues. The CDR3 is CASSPGGSRNNSPLHF. The CDR3 region has the DNA TGCGCCAGCAGCCCGGGGGGCAGTCGAAATAATTCACCCCTCCACTTT.

This clonotype was picked up a small number of times. V gene TRBV5-6 combines with J gene TRBJ2-2; 10 bases align to TRBD1. Trimming cost V 2 bases and J 6 bases; bases outside gene matches: 1. Germline assignment: CDR1 SGHDT and CDR2 YYEEEE. The CDR3 spans 14 residues. CDR3 bases: TGTGCCAGCAGCTTCGGGACAGGGGCCGGGGAGCTGTTTTTT. This sequence encodes CASSFGTGAGELFF.

This clonotype was counted between two and nine times. The genes are TRBV11-1 and TRBJ2-5; 13 bases are a match to TRBD2. CDR1 is SGHAT, CDR2 FQDESV, per germline (reference sequence). CDR3 length: 15 amino acids. V shed 3 bases, J shed 3 bases, and the junction held 1 base outside the gene matches. In nucleotides, the CDR3 is TGTGCCAGCAGCTTTACTAGCGGGGGGGAAGAGACCCAGTACTTC. This gives the protein CASSFTSGGEETQYF.

The chain links TRBV11-2 to TRBJ1-1; TRBD1 agrees at 8 bases. Germline assignment: CDR1 SGHAT and CDR2 FQNNGV. This CDR3 is built from 18 residues. V lost 1 base, J lost 5 bases, and 15 bases stayed unmatched. The DNA for the CDR3 is TGTGCCAGCAGCTTAGTAACGGACAGGGAAGGTAGAAGGACTGAAGCTTTCTTT. Amino acid sequence: CASSLVTDREGRRTEAFF.

The chain is built from TRBV5-6 and TRBJ1-2; D may be TRBD1 (6 bases). The CDR3 has 16 residues. The V end was cut by 4 bases, the J end by 8 bases, with 24 bases between. Germline V gene lookup returns CDR1 SGHDT and CDR2 YYEEEE. The DNA of the CDR3 is TGTGCCAGCAGCAACACCGGGACAACCTACCGGTTGGGCTACACCTTC. Residues: CASSNTGTTYRLGYTF.

J is TRBJ2-3 and V is TRBV2; unclear D gene. The CDR3 runs to 13 residues. V lost 10 bases, J lost 2 bases, and 13 bases lay in between. The germline CDR1 and CDR2 sequences are SNHLY and FYNNEI. CDR3 DNA: TGTGCCATCCGTACAGTCTCCACAGATACGCAGTATTTT. This encodes CAIRTVSTDTQYF. Variable domain in full (rest from reference TRBV2 and TRBJ2-3): EPEVTQTPSHQVTQMGQEVILRCVPISNHLYFYWYRQILGQKVEFLVSFYNNEISEKSEIFDDQFSVERPDGSNFTLKIRSTKLEDSAMYFCAIRTVSTDTQYFGPGTRLTVL.

The table lists this clonotype with a few counts. The chain employs TRBV12-3 or TRBV12-4 and TRBJ2-3, with 8 nucleotides matching TRBD2. Unmatched junction bases numbered 6, after V lost 7 bases and J lost 0 bases. This CDR3 is 15 amino acids long. CDR3: CASILSGASTDTQYF. Here the CDR3 DNA reads TGTGCCAGCATTCTTAGCGGGGCCAGCACAGATACGCAGTATTTT.